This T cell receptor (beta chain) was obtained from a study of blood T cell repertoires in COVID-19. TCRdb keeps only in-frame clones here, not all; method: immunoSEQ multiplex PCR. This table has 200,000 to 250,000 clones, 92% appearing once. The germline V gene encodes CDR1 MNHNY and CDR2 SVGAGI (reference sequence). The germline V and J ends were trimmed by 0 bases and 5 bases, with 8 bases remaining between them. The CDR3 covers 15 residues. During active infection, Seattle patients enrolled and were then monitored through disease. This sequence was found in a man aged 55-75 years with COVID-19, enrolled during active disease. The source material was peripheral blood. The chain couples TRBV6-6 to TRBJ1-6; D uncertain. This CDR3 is CASSYSNQNNSPLHF. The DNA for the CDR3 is TGTGCCAGCAGTTACTCGAACCAGAATAATTCACCCCTCCACTTT.